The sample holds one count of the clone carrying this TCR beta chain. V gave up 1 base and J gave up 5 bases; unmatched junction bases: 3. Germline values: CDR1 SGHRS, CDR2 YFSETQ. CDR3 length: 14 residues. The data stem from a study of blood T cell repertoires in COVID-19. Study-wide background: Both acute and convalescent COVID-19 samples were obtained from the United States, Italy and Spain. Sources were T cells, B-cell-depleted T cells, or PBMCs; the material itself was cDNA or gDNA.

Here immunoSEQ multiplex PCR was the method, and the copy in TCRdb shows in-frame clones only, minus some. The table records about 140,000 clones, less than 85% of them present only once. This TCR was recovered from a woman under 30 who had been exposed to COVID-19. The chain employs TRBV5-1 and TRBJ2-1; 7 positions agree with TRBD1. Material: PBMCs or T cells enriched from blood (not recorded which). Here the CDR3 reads CASSLRGPDNEQFF. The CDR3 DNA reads TGCGCCAGCAGCTTGAGGGGGCCAGACAATGAGCAGTTCTTC.